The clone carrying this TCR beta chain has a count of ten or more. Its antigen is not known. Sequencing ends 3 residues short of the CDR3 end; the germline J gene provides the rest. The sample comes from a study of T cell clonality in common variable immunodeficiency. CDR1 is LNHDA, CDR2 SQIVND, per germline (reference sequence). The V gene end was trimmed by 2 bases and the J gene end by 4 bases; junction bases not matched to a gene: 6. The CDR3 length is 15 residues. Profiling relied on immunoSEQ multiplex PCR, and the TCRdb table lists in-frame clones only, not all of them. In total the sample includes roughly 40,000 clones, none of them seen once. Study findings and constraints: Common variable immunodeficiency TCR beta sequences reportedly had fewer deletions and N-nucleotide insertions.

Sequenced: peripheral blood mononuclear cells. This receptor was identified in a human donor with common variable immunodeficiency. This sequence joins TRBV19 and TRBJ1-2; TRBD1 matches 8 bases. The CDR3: CASSIQGALTYGYTF. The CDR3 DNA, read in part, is TGTGCCAGTAGTATACAGGGGGCACTCACCTATGGC.